This T cell receptor beta chain was profiled in a study of OX40 agonist ivuxolimab in advanced cancers. Study overall: Age averaged 60 years (range about 23 to 80), and roughly 82% were male.

The germline gives CDR1 MNHEY, CDR2 SVGAGI. This CDR3 spans 16 amino acids. Trimming cost V 0 bases and J 6 bases, with 15 bases left between them. Clones were sequenced by immunoSEQ multiplex PCR, and TCRdb holds only the in-frame ones, with some missing. The repertoire has under 40,000 clones, roughly nine tenths of them found once; the top ten carry approximately 27%. The rearrangement uses TRBV6-5 and TRBJ2-1; D is possibly TRBD1 or TRBD2 (5 bases each). The receptor was derived from an adult with an advanced solid tumor such as melanoma, head and neck, liver or kidney cancer. The input for sequencing was CD4+ or CD8+ T cells sorted from blood, taken in a trial of the OX40 agonist ivuxolimab. The CDR3 spells CASSYSGDGVPNEQFF. CDR3 DNA sequence: TGTGCCAGCAGTTACTCAGGGGACGGGGTTCCCAATGAGCAGTTCTTC.